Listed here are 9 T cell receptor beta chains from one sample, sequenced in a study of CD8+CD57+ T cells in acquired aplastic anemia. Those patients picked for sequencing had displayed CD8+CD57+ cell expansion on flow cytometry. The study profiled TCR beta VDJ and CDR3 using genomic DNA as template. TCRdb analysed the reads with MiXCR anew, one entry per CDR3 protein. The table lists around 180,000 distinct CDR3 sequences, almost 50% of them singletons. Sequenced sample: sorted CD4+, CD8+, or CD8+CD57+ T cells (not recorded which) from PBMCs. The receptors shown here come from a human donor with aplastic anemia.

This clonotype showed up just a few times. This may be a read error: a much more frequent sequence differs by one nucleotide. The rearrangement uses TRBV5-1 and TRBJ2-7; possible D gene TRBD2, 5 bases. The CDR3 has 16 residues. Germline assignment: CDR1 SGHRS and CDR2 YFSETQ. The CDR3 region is CASSLVIQNSDYDQYF. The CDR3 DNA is TGCGCCAGCAGCTTGGTTATACAGAACTCTGACTACGATCAGTACTTC.

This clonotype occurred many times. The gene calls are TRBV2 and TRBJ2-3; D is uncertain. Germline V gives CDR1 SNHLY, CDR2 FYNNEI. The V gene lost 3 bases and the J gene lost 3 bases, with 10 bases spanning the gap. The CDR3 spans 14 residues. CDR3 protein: CASSDSSRTDTQYF. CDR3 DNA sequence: TGTGCCAGCAGTGATTCCAGTAGGACAGATACGCAGTATTTT.

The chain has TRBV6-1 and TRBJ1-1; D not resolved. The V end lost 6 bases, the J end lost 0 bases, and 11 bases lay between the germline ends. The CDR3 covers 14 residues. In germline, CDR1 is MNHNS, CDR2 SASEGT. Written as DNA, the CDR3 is TGTGCCAGCAGCGCCAAGACTGTGAACACTGAAGCTTTCTTT. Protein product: CASSAKTVNTEAFF.

Here the CDR3 DNA reads TGCAGTGCTAGTGGGCGCCTCGGGAGGGAAGAGACCCAGTACTTC. The encoded protein is CSASGRLGREETQYF. The gene calls are TRBV20-1 and TRBJ2-5; TRBD2 aligns across 8 bases. V trimming: 3 bases; J trimming: 3 bases; junction bases outside the gene matches: 9. Germline values: CDR1 DFQATT, CDR2 SNEGSKA (reference sequence). The CDR3 has 15 residues.

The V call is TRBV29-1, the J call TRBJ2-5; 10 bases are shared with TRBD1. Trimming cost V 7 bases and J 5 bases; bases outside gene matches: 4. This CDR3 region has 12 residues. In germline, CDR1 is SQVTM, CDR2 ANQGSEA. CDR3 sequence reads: CSGGQGVETQYF. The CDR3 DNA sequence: TGCAGCGGTGGACAGGGGGTGGAGACCCAGTACTTC.

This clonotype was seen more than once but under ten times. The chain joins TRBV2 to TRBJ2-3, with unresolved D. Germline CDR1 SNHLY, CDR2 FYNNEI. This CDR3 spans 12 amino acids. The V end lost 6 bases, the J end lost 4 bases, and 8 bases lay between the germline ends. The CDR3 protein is CASSSDSDTQYF. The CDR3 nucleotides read TGTGCCAGCAGCTCCGACTCAGATACGCAGTATTTT.

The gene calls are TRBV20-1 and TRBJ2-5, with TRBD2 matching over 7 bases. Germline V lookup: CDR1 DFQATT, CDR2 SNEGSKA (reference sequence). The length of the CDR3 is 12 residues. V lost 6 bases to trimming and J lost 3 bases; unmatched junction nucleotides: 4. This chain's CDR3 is CSASTSKETQYF. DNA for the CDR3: TGCAGTGCATCGACTAGCAAAGAGACCCAGTACTTC.

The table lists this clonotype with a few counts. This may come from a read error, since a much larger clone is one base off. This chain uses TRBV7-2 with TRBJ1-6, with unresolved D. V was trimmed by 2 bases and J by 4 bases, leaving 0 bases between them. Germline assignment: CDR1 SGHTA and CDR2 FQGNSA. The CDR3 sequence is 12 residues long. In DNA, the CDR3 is TGTGCCAGCAGCTTATATAATTCACCCCTCCACTTT. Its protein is CASSLYNSPLHF.

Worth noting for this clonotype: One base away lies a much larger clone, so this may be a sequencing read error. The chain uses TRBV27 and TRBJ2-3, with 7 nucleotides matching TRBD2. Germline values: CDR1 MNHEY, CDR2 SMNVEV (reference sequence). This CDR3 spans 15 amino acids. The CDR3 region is CANSLGGEGTDTQYF. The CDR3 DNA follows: TGTGCCAACAGTTTGGGGGGGGAAGGCACAGATACGCAGTATTTT.